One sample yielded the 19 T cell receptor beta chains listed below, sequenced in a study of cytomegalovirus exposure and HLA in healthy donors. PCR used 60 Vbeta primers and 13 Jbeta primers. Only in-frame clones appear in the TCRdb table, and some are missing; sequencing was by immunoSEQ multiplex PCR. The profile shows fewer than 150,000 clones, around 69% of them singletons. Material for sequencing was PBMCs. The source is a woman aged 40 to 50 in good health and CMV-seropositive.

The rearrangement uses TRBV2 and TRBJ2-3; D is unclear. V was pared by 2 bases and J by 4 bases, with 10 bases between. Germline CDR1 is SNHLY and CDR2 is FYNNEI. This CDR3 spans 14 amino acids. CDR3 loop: CASSELALPDTQYF. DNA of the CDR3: TGTGCCAGCAGTGAATTAGCTCTCCCAGATACGCAGTATTTT. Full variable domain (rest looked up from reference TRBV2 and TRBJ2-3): EPEVTQTPSHQVTQMGQEVILRCVPISNHLYFYWYRQILGQKVEFLVSFYNNEISEKSEIFDDQFSVERPDGSNFTLKIRSTKLEDSAMYFCASSELALPDTQYFGPGTRLTVL.

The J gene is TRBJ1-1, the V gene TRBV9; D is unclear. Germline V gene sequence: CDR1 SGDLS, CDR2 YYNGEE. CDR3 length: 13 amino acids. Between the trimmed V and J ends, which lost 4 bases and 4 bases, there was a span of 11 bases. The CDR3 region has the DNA TGTGCCAGCAGCCCGAAAGGAGTCACTGAAGCTTTCTTT. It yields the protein CASSPKGVTEAFF.

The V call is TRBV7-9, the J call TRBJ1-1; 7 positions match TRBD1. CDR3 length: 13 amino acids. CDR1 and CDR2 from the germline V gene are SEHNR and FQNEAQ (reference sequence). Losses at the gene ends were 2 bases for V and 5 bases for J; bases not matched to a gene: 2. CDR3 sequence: CASSLQGDTEAFF. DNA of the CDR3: TGTGCCAGCAGCTTACAGGGGGATACTGAAGCTTTCTTT.

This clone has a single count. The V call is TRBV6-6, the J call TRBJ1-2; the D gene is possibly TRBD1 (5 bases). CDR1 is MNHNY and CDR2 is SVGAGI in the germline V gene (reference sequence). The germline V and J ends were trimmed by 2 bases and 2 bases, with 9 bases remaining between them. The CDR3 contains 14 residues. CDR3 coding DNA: TGTGCCAGCAGTTACGTCAGGGAAAACTATGGCTACACCTTC. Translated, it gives CASSYVRENYGYTF.

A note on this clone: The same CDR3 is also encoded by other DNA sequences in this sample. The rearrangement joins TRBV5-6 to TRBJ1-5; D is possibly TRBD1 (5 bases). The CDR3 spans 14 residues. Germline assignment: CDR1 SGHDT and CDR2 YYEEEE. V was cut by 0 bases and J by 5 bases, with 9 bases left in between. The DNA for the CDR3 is TGTGCCAGCAGCTTGGCCGGGGGGGATCAGCCCCAGCATTTT. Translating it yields CASSLAGGDQPQHF.

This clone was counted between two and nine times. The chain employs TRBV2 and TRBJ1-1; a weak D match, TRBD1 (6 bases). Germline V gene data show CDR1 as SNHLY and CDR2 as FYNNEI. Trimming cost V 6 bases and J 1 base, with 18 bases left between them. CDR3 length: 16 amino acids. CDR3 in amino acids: CASSRNRVGGNTEAFF. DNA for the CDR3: TGTGCCAGCAGCCGCAACAGGGTTGGGGGGAACACTGAAGCTTTCTTT.

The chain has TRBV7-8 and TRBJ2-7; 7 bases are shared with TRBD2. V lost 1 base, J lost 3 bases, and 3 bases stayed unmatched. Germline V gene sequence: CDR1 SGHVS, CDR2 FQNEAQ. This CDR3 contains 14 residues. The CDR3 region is CASSLGGGGYEQYF. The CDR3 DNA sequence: TGTGCCAGCAGCTTAGGAGGCGGGGGCTACGAGCAGTACTTC.

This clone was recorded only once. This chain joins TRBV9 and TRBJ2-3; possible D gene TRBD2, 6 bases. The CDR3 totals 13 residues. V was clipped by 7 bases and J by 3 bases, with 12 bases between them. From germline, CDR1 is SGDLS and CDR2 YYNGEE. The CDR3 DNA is TGTGCCAGCGGCGGGGTGGAGACAGATACGCAGTATTTT. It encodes CASGGVETDTQYF.

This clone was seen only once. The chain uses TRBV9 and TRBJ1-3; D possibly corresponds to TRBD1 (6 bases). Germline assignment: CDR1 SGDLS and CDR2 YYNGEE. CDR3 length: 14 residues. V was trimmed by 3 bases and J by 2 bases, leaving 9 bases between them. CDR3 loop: CASSAQGPGNTIYF. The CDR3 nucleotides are TGTGCCAGCAGCGCCCAGGGGCCTGGAAACACCATATATTTT.

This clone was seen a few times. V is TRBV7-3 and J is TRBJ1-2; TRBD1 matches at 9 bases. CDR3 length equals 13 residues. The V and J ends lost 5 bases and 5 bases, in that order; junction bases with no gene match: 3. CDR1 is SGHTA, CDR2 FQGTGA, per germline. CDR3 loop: CASSPGQGYGYTF. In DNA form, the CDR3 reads TGTGCCAGCAGCCCGGGACAGGGTTATGGCTACACCTTC.

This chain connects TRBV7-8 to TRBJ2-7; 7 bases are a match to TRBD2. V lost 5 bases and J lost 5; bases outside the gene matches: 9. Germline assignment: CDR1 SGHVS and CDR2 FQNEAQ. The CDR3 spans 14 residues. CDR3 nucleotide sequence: TGTGCCAGCAGCCGGGGGGTAGTTGAGGACGAGCAGTACTTC. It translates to CASSRGVVEDEQYF.

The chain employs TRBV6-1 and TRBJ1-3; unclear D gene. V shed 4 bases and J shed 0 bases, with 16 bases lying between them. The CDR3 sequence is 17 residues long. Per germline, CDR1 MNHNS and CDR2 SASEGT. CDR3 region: CASSVPASGDSGNTIYF. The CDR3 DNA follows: TGTGCCAGCAGTGTGCCTGCCTCGGGAGACTCTGGAAACACCATATATTTT.

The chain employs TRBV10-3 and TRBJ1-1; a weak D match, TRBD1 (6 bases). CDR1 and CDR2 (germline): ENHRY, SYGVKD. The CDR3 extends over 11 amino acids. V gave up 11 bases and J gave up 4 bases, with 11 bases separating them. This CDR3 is CASRGATEAFF. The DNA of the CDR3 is TGTGCCTCCCGGGGGGCCACTGAAGCTTTCTTT.

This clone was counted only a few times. CDR3 sequence: CASSTDEKLFF. The CDR3 DNA follows: TGTGCCAGCAGCACAGATGAAAAACTGTTTTTT. This chain links TRBV6-6 with TRBJ1-4; D is undetermined. The germline V gene encodes CDR1 MNHNY and CDR2 SVGAGI (reference sequence). Deletions cut 6 bases from V and 6 bases from J, with 5 bases between. This CDR3 spans 11 amino acids.

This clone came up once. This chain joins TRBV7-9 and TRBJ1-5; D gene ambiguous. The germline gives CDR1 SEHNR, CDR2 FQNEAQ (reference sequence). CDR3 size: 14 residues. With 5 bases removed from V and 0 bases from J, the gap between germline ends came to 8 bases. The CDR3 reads CASSPAGSNQPQHF. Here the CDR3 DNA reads TGTGCCAGCAGCCCTGCGGGTAGCAATCAGCCCCAGCATTTT.

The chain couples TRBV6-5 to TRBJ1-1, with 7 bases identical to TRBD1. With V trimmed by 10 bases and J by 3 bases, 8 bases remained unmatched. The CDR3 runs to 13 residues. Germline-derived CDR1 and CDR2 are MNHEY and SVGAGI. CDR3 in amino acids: CATRRGDYTEAFF. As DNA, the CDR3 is TGTGCCACCCGCAGGGGGGATTACACTGAAGCTTTCTTT.

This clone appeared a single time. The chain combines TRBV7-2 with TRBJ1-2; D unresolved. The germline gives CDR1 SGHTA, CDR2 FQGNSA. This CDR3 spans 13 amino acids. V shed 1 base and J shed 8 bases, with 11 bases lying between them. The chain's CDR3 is CASSLDGSVGYTF. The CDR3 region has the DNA TGTGCCAGCAGCTTAGACGGCAGCGTGGGCTACACCTTC.

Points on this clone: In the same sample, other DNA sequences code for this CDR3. CDR3 region: CASSEAQGIYGYTF. As DNA, the CDR3 is TGTGCCAGCAGTGAAGCCCAGGGTATCTATGGCTACACCTTC. The chain carries TRBV25-1 and TRBJ1-2, with D perhaps matching TRBD1 (5 bases). CDR1 MGHDK and CDR2 SYGVNS come from the germline V gene. The CDR3 runs to 14 residues. Trimming removed 2 bases from V and 4 bases from J, with 11 bases in between.

CDR3 coding DNA: TGCGCCAGCAGCCAAGATGAGACACAGTATGGCTACACCTTC. Translating gives CASSQDETQYGYTF. The rearrangement links TRBV4-3 to TRBJ1-2; D uncertain. CDR3 length: 14 residues. V was trimmed by 0 bases and J by 5 bases, leaving 10 bases between them. The germline V gene has CDR1 LGHNA and CDR2 YSLEER.